This passage covers 11 T cell receptor beta chains from one sample sequenced in a study of blood T cell repertoires in COVID-19 (dated by TCRdb to 2018 to 2020). Library preparation was by the immunoSEQ multiplex PCR assay. TCRdb took this table from immuneACCESS and kept in-frame rearrangements with V and J called. Such tables lack part of the clones; where checked against another copy, unresolved V genes explain under half of the gap, and the rest is unexplained. This sample is represented by 130,000 to 150,000 clones; about 77% of them were singletons. The ten largest make up roughly 4.3% of the sample. The sample was peripheral blood. The origin of the receptors is a man aged 55 to 70 with acute or convalescent COVID-19.

The rearrangement joins TRBV21-1 to TRBJ1-2; the table's D call of TRBD1 was not tested on the DNA. TRBV21-1 is deemed a pseudogene. The CDR3 extends over 16 amino acids. The CDR3 DNA reads TGTGCCAGCAGCAAAGCGCGGACAGGGGAGAACTATGGCTACACCTTC. It codes for CASSKARTGENYGYTF.

This clone was seen a few times. Other DNA variants within this sample encode the same CDR3. This sequence joins TRBV19 and TRBJ1-1, with D possibly TRBD1 on 6 matching bases. Germline V gene data show CDR1 as LNHDA and CDR2 as SQIVND (reference sequence). The V end was cut by 3 bases, the J end by 1 base, with 9 bases between. CDR3 size: 14 residues. As DNA, the CDR3 is TGTGCCAGTAGTATGAGGGGGGGGAACACTGAAGCTTTCTTT. Encoded protein: CASSMRGGNTEAFF.

The V call is TRBV4-1, the J call TRBJ2-5, with 7 bases aligning to TRBD1. V lost 1 base, J lost 3 bases, and 5 bases stayed unmatched. Germline loops: CDR1 MGHRA, CDR2 YSYEKL. The CDR3 length is 15 residues. CDR3 nucleotides: TGCGCCAGCAGCCAAGTTTCCGGGACAGAAGAGACCCAGTACTTC. Translation gives CASSQVSGTEETQYF.

This sequence joins TRBV5-1 and TRBJ2-3; unclear D gene. Germline values: CDR1 SGHRS, CDR2 YFSETQ. The CDR3 runs 15 residues. The V end lost 0 bases, the J end lost 1 base, and 9 bases lay between the germline ends. For the CDR3, the DNA is TGCGCCAGCAGCTTGGCAGACGGAGGCACAGATACGCAGTATTTT. This encodes CASSLADGGTDTQYF.

The chain recombines TRBV6-5 with TRBJ2-7; the match to TRBD1 covers 9 bases. The V and J ends lost 6 bases and 6 bases, in that order; junction bases with no gene match: 9. This CDR3 spans 14 amino acids. CDR1 is MNHEY and CDR2 is SVGAGI in the germline V gene. The CDR3 region has the DNA TGTGCCAGCAGAGCCGGGACAGGGCTCCTCGAGCAGTACTTC. It yields the protein CASRAGTGLLEQYF.

The V gene is TRBV9, the J gene TRBJ2-1; 9 nucleotides align to TRBD2. CDR3 length equals 13 residues. V shed 2 bases and J 11 bases; nucleotides not matched to a gene: 5. Germline CDR1 reads SGDLS; CDR2 reads YYNGEE. CDR3 bases: TGTGCCAGCAGCGTCGGTACTAGCGGGCAGCAGTTCTTC. This encodes CASSVGTSGQQFF.

About this clone: The same CDR3 arises from other DNA sequences in this sample as well. The chain carries TRBV7-3 and TRBJ2-3; D remains unclear. In germline, CDR1 is SGHTA, CDR2 FQGTGA. The CDR3 is 13 amino acids. The V end lost 3 bases, the J end lost 1 base, and 5 bases lay between the germline ends. The CDR3 DNA follows: TGTGCCAGCAGCTTCCGTGGCACAGATACGCAGTATTTT. Protein product: CASSFRGTDTQYF.

This clone has only a few counts. The V and J genes are TRBV6-4 and TRBJ2-7; 7 bases match TRBD2. V shed 0 bases and J 1 base; nucleotides not matched to a gene: 6. The CDR3 contains 16 residues. CDR1 is MRHNA, CDR2 SNTAGT, per germline. Here the CDR3 reads CASSDSKRDYSYEQYF. The CDR3 region has the DNA TGTGCCAGCAGTGACTCGAAGCGGGATTATTCCTACGAGCAGTACTTC.

This chain connects TRBV7-9 to TRBJ2-5, with 13 positions matching TRBD2. The germline V gene has CDR1 SEHNR and CDR2 FQNEAQ (reference sequence). J gave up 4 bases and V 1 base, and 3 bases lay outside the gene matches. The CDR3 covers 16 residues. The CDR3: CASSLGGLAGLETQYF. The CDR3 DNA reads TGTGCCAGCAGCTTAGGGGGACTAGCGGGATTAGAGACCCAGTACTTC.

The rearrangement uses TRBV28 and TRBJ2-2; 9 positions match TRBD1. The CDR3 loop spans 15 amino acids. Unmatched junction bases numbered 3, after V lost 2 bases and J lost 5 bases. Germline V CDR1 and CDR2: MDHEN, SYDVKM. In DNA, the CDR3 is TGTGCCAGCAGTTTAGAAGGGACAGGGACCGGGGAGCTGTTTTTT. It specifies CASSLEGTGTGELFF.

The V and J genes are TRBV2 and TRBJ2-7, with 9 bases that match TRBD1. This CDR3 spans 14 amino acids. V lost 8 bases, J lost 5 bases, and 10 bases stayed unmatched. The V gene's germline CDR1 is SNHLY and CDR2 FYNNEI. The CDR3 DNA follows: TGTGCCAGCCGGACGGGACAGGGTGTCGACGAGCAGTACTTC. This gives the protein CASRTGQGVDEQYF.